This passage covers 23 T cell receptor beta chains from one sample sequenced in a study of Ad26.COV2.S vaccination and SARS-CoV-2 variants. The data were produced by immunoSEQ multiplex PCR, yet TCRdb's version contains in-frame clones alone and is incomplete. Among around 250,000 clones listed, around 85% were seen once. The treatment here: around 19 received Ad26.COV2.S at low or high dose, single or two shots; about 5 received placebo; per-sample allocation not given. At day 63 after the first vaccine or placebo injection, samples were drawn. The specimen was peripheral blood, collected in a trial of Ad26.COV2.S vaccine versus placebo. The receptors come from a person between 18 and 65 years old who received the Ad26.COV2.S COVID-19 vaccine or a placebo.

The chain carries TRBV10-2 and TRBJ2-5; D could derive from TRBD1 or TRBD2 (6 bases each). Germline V gene lookup returns CDR1 WSHSY and CDR2 SAAADI. Trimming stripped 4 bases from V and 2 bases from J, with 11 bases between. The CDR3 covers 14 residues. CDR3 region: CASSVGGRQETQYF. CDR3 nucleotides: TGCGCCAGCAGTGTAGGGGGGAGGCAAGAGACCCAGTACTTC.

This clone appeared a single time. The chain recombines TRBV7-8 with TRBJ2-7, with 10 bases fitting TRBD2. V lost 1 base, J lost 3 bases, and 3 bases stayed unmatched. The CDR3 is made up of 15 amino acids. Germline lookup yields CDR1 SGHVS and CDR2 FQNEAQ. CDR3 region: CASSLVLAGVYEQYV. CDR3 sequence (DNA): TGTGCCAGCAGCTTAGTCCTAGCGGGGGTCTACGAGCAGTACGTC.

The J gene is TRBJ2-3, the V gene TRBV7-2; 15 nucleotides agree with TRBD2. The J segment lost 9 bases and the V segment lost 5 bases, leaving 9 bases of the junction unmatched. This CDR3 comprises 16 residues. In germline, CDR1 is SGHTA, CDR2 FQGNSA. The CDR3 region has the DNA TGTGCCAGCAGCCCTCGGACTAGCGGGGGGGCCATGACGCAGTATTTT. It specifies CASSPRTSGGAMTQYF. Based on the CDR3 plus reference TRBV7-2 and TRBJ2-3, the full variable domain is GAGVSQSPSNKVTEKGKDVELRCDPISGHTALYWYRQSLGQGLEFLIYFQGNSAPDKSGLPSDRFSAERTGGSVSTLTIQRTQQEDSAVYLCASSPRTSGGAMTQYFGPGTRLTVL.

The CDR3 reads CASSQEVRGQGGYTF. The CDR3 DNA reads TGCGCCAGCAGCCAAGAGGTCAGGGGGCAAGGGGGCTACACCTTC. The gene calls are TRBV4-3 and TRBJ1-2; 8 bases are shared with TRBD1. The germline V gene encodes CDR1 LGHNA and CDR2 YSLEER. After removal of 0 bases from V and 8 bases from J, the junction contained 8 bases not matched to a gene. There are 15 residues in the CDR3.

The V gene is TRBV29-1, the J gene TRBJ2-3; D might be TRBD2 (6 bases). This CDR3 region has 15 residues. The V end lost 2 bases, the J end lost 0 bases, and 12 bases lay between the germline ends. CDR1 is SQVTM, CDR2 ANQGSEA, per germline. CDR3 sequence (DNA): TGCAGCGTTGAATACTGGGAGGCAAGCACAGATACGCAGTATTTT. It specifies CSVEYWEASTDTQYF.

This chain joins TRBV4-1 and TRBJ1-5, with no clear D. The ends were cut back, 5 bases at V and 4 bases at J, with 12 bases in the middle. The CDR3 totals 14 residues. Germline V gene data show CDR1 as MGHRA and CDR2 as YSYEKL. The CDR3 loop reads CASSSGRLNQPQHF. In DNA form, the CDR3 reads TGCGCCAGCAGCTCCGGACGGTTGAATCAGCCCCAGCATTTT.

V is TRBV7-2 and J is TRBJ2-7, with D possibly being TRBD2 (6 bases). Trimming left V 0 bases short and J 6 bases short, with 12 bases between. CDR1 SGHTA and CDR2 FQGNSA come from the germline V gene. The CDR3 runs to 14 residues. For the CDR3, the DNA is TGTGCCAGCAGCTTAGCGGGGGGACGGATCGAGCAGTACTTC. It is translated as CASSLAGGRIEQYF.

The chain combines TRBV9 with TRBJ1-2, with D maybe TRBD1 (5 bases). The CDR3 totals 14 residues. Trimming took off 0 bases at V and 3 bases at J, with 9 bases between the two ends. In germline, CDR1 is SGDLS, CDR2 YYNGEE. The CDR3 here is CASSVGQNYYGYTF. The CDR3 bases are TGTGCCAGCAGCGTAGGACAGAACTACTATGGCTACACCTTC.

V and J are TRBV6-5 and TRBJ2-7; 9 nucleotides agree with TRBD1. CDR3 length: 12 residues. The germline V gene encodes CDR1 MNHEY and CDR2 SVGAGI. V gave up 5 bases and J gave up 6 bases; unmatched junction bases: 2. The CDR3 region is CASSKGQGEQYV. The CDR3, as DNA: TGTGCCAGCAGTAAGGGACAGGGCGAGCAGTACGTC.

The sample holds a few counts of this clone. The chain is built from TRBV7-8 and TRBJ2-1, with D perhaps matching TRBD1 or TRBD2 (5 bases each). Germline V gene data show CDR1 as SGHVS and CDR2 as FQNEAQ. Trimming removed 5 bases at V and 6 bases at J, with 17 bases between. The CDR3 is 15 amino acids. CDR3 sequence: CASSERWGIGNEQFF. The CDR3, as DNA: TGTGCCAGCAGCGAGCGATGGGGGATAGGCAATGAGCAGTTCTTC.

In DNA, the CDR3 is TGCAGCGCTGCAGGGGGCGGTTCTAATGGCTACACCTTC. This translates into CSAAGGGSNGYTF. The chain couples TRBV29-1 to TRBJ1-2, with 8 bases identical to TRBD1. The CDR3 is made up of 13 amino acids. After removal of 7 bases from V and 6 bases from J, the junction contained 10 bases not matched to a gene. The germline V gene encodes CDR1 SQVTM and CDR2 ANQGSEA.

This clone was seen once. The chain couples TRBV30 to TRBJ1-1, with a possible D match to TRBD1 (5 bases). CDR1 and CDR2 (germline): GTSNPN, SVGIG (reference sequence). The CDR3 has 13 amino acids. Trimming removed 3 bases from V and 8 bases from J, with 16 bases in between. The CDR3 reads CAWSAWQDREAFF. The CDR3 DNA reads as TGTGCCTGGAGCGCCTGGCAAGACAGAGAAGCTTTCTTT.

The V gene is TRBV10-3, the J gene TRBJ2-7; either TRBD1 or TRBD2 may supply D (6 bases each). The germline gives CDR1 ENHRY, CDR2 SYGVKD. CDR3 length: 15 residues. The V end was cut by 0 bases, the J end by 4 bases, with 13 bases between. The CDR3 DNA reads as TGTGCCATCAGTGAGTCGGTGGGGGGCGGGTACGAGCAGTACGTC. This sequence encodes CAISESVGGGYEQYV.

The chain employs TRBV3-1 (or the pseudogene TRBV3-2) and TRBJ1-2; 12 nucleotides match TRBD1. The length of the CDR3 is 15 residues. Germline-derived CDR1 and CDR2 are LGHDT and YNNKEL (reference sequence). The ends lost 3 bases at V and 5 bases at J; junction bases unmatched: 4. The CDR3 DNA sequence: TGTGCCAGCAGCCAGGGACAGGGGGCGCGATATGGCTACACCTTC. This sequence encodes CASSQGQGARYGYTF.

The rearrangement joins TRBV19 to TRBJ2-7; D is undetermined. The CDR3 runs 11 residues. Between the trimmed V and J ends, which lost 5 bases and 3 bases, there was a span of 5 bases. Looked up from germline, CDR1 is LNHDA and CDR2 is SQIVND (reference sequence). CDR3 region: CASSYHYEQYF. The CDR3 region has the DNA TGTGCCAGTAGTTACCACTACGAGCAGTACTTC.

The gene calls are TRBV7-8 and TRBJ1-4; no reliable D call. This CDR3 is 14 amino acids long. V shed 5 bases and J shed 4 bases, with 11 bases lying between them. Per germline, CDR1 SGHVS and CDR2 FQNEAQ. CDR3 nucleotides: TGTGCCAGCAGCCTTAGGAGAAATAATGAAAAACTGTTTTTT. As protein: CASSLRRNNEKLFF. Full variable domain (rest looked up from reference TRBV7-8 and TRBJ1-4): GAGVSQSPRYKVAKRGQDVALRCDPISGHVSLFWYQQALGQGPEFLTYFQNEAQLDKSGLPSDRFFAERPEGSVSTLKIQRTQQEDSAVYLCASSLRRNNEKLFFGSGTQLSVL.

The gene calls are TRBV12-3 or TRBV12-4 and TRBJ1-2; D might be TRBD1 (5 bases). This CDR3 contains 11 residues. Deletions cut 5 bases from V and 4 bases from J, with 5 bases between. CDR3 in amino acids: CASSQGYGYTF. The CDR3 DNA reads as TGTGCCAGCAGTCAGGGCTATGGCTACACCTTC.

The V call is TRBV3-1 (or the pseudogene TRBV3-2), the J call TRBJ2-2; 10 nucleotides agree with TRBD2. CDR3 length: 15 residues. V lost 6 bases to trimming and J lost 2 bases; unmatched junction nucleotides: 3. Per germline, CDR1 LGHDT and CDR2 YNNKEL (reference sequence). CDR3 nucleotides: TGTGCCAGCAGGCGGACTAGCGGTAACACCGGGGAGCTGTTTTTT. It specifies CASRRTSGNTGELFF.

V and J are TRBV4-2 and TRBJ1-1; D not resolved. The CDR3 runs 15 residues. The ends were cut back, 4 bases at V and 5 bases at J, with 17 bases in the middle. The germline CDR1 and CDR2 sequences are LGHNA and YNFKEQ. The CDR3 DNA reads TGTGCCAGCAGCCCTGGAGACGGGCAGCGAACTGAAGCTTTCTTT. It translates to CASSPGDGQRTEAFF.

The J gene is TRBJ2-1, the V gene TRBV14; 10 bases fit TRBD1. The germline V gene encodes CDR1 SGHDN and CDR2 FVKESK. The J segment lost 7 bases and the V segment lost 0 bases, leaving 6 bases of the junction unmatched. The CDR3 sequence is 16 residues long. The CDR3 DNA reads as TGTGCCAGCAGCCAAGATTTTTGGGACAGGGGTAATGAGCAGTTCTTC. Its translation: CASSQDFWDRGNEQFF.

In regard to this clone: The identical CDR3 is also encoded by other nucleotide sequences in the sample. The chain couples TRBV30 to TRBJ1-1; D unclear. CDR3 length: 14 residues. CDR1 is GTSNPN and CDR2 is SVGIG in the germline V gene (reference sequence). V lost 0 bases, J lost 0 bases, and 8 bases lay in between. This CDR3 is CAWSVGRLNTEAFF. The CDR3 DNA sequence: TGTGCCTGGAGTGTAGGCAGATTGAACACTGAAGCTTTCTTT. Full variable domain (missing parts from reference TRBV30 and TRBJ1-1): SQTIHQWPATLVQPVGSPLSLECTVEGTSNPNLYWYRQAAGRGLQLLFYSVGIGQISSEVPQNLSASRPQDRQFILSSKKLLLSDSGFYLCAWSVGRLNTEAFFGQGTRLTVV.

The chain recombines TRBV5-4 with TRBJ2-7; tentatively, D is TRBD1 (7 bases). The V and J ends lost 5 bases and 3 bases respectively, with 15 bases between them. The CDR3 has 14 residues. The germline V gene encodes CDR1 SGHNT and CDR2 YYREEE (reference sequence). CDR3 residues: CASSSQGGIYEQYF. The CDR3, as DNA: TGTGCCAGCAGTTCCCAGGGGGGCATCTACGAGCAGTACTTC. Full variable domain (outside the CDR3, taken from reference TRBV5-4 and TRBJ2-7): ETGVTQSPTHLIKTRGQQVTLRCSSQSGHNTVSWYQQALGQGPQFIFQYYREEENGRGNFPPRFSGLQFPNYSSELNVNALELDDSALYLCASSSQGGIYEQYFGPGTRLTVT.

This chain uses TRBV18 with TRBJ1-6; perhaps TRBD1 as D (5 bases). The CDR3 runs to 16 residues. Germline V gives CDR1 KGHSH, CDR2 LQKENI. V lost 2 bases, J lost 7 bases, and 15 bases lay in between. The CDR3 loop is CASSPTQGPGNSPLHF. CDR3 DNA sequence: TGTGCCAGCTCACCAACCCAGGGCCCGGGAAATTCACCCCTCCACTTT.